This is a list of T cell receptor beta chains from one sample in a study of identical twins. TCRdb passed the 5' RACE reads through MiXCR, listing each CDR3 protein once. The sample holds about 890,000 distinct CDR3 sequences, 9% to 15% seen once. These same records also appear under a second study, on yellow fever vaccine responses in identical twins.

Sequencing was performed on PBMCs. The receptors were sampled from a woman under 30 in good health. Each CDR3 is given with its conserved first and last residue. A D gene is named only where the DNA matches it firmly. A row's size may be missing; if present it is once, few, many or a size class.

d_gene	v_gene	j_gene	abundance	CDR3nt	CDR3aa
TRBD2	TRBV7-2	TRBJ2-1	NA	TGTGCCAGCAGCTTAGCGGCGATCGGGACTAGCGGAAACAATGAGCAGTTCTTC	CASSLAAIGTSGNNEQFF
NA	TRBV4-1	TRBJ2-3	NA	TGCGCCAGCAGCCACCCATCTAGCGAGACGCAGTATTTT	CASSHPSSETQYF
NA	TRBV9	TRBJ2-1	few	TGTGCCAGCAGCGTAGTCGACGGCAATGAGCAGTTCTTC	CASSVVDGNEQFF
TRBD2	TRBV10-3	TRBJ2-3	many	TGTGCCATCAGTGAGACTAGCGGGGGGCGCACAGATACGCAGTATTTT	CAISETSGGRTDTQYF
NA	TRBV4-2	TRBJ2-2	few	TGTGCCAGCAGCCCGCAACCAAGCGGCTTAGTAACCGGGGAGCTGTTTTTT	CASSPQPSGLVTGELFF
NA	TRBV6-1	TRBJ2-5	NA	TGTGCCAGCAGTCGAAAAGCGAGCCAAGAGACCCAGTACTTC	CASSRKASQETQYF
TRBD2	TRBV20-1	TRBJ2-3	NA	TGCAGTGTCCCCGGGAGGGAGCGCACAGATACGCAGTATTTT	CSVPGRERTDTQYF
NA	TRBV7-2	TRBJ2-1	many	TGTGCCAGCAGCCCGGAGTGGGGCCCCTACAATGAGCAGTTCTTC	CASSPEWGPYNEQFF
NA	TRBV6-5	TRBJ1-5	NA	TGTGCCAGCAGTTACCCTGATTCTACTCGTCAGCCCCAGCATTTT	CASSYPDSTRQPQHF
TRBD1	TRBV5-1	TRBJ2-1	NA	TGCGCCAGCAGCGGGGACAGACTTAGTAATGAGCAGTTCTTC	CASSGDRLSNEQFF
TRBD2	TRBV12-3/TRBV12-4	TRBJ2-2	NA	TGTGCCAGCACCTGGATTAGCGGGACCGGGGAGCTGTTTTTT	CASTWISGTGELFF
NA	TRBV10-3	TRBJ2-7	few	TGTGCCATCAGTGAGAATAGCCAAGCTGGTGAGCAGTACTTC	CAISENSQAGEQYF
TRBD1	TRBV5-5	TRBJ1-2	few	TGTGCCAGCAGCCTACGACAGGGAGTTAACTATGGCTACACCTTC	CASSLRQGVNYGYTF
TRBD1	TRBV9	TRBJ1-3	few	TGTGCCAGCAGCGAGGGAGGGGGCAGTCCGGGAGGAAACACCATATATTTT	CASSEGGGSPGGNTIYF
NA	TRBV6-1	TRBJ1-1	many	TGTGCCAGCAGTGAAGGCGAAGGGAGCACTGAAGCTTTCTTT	CASSEGEGSTEAFF
NA	TRBV20-1	TRBJ2-3	many	TGCAGTGCTAGAGACAGCGGTCCTAGCACAGATACGCAGTATTTT	CSARDSGPSTDTQYF
NA	TRBV4-2	TRBJ2-7	NA	TGTGCCAGCAGCCAAGAAGCTTGGGGGTTGGGTGAGCAGTACTTC	CASSQEAWGLGEQYF
NA	TRBV10-3	TRBJ1-1	few	TGTGCCATAAGGTTAGGGTCGAACACTGAAGCTTTCTTT	CAIRLGSNTEAFF
NA	TRBV20-1	TRBJ2-2	NA	TGCAGTGCTCCGAGGATGGGGGAGCTGTTTTTT	CSAPRMGELFF
NA	TRBV4-1	TRBJ2-7	NA	TGCGCCAGCAGCCAAGATCTCAACCCCTTTATCCAATACGAGCAGTACTTC	CASSQDLNPFIQYEQYF
TRBD1	TRBV12-3/TRBV12-4	TRBJ2-7	many	TGTGCCAGCAGTTTAATAGACAGGGCCTACGAGCAGTACTTC	CASSLIDRAYEQYF
NA	TRBV28	TRBJ2-5	NA	TGTGCCAGCAGTTTTCGAAGGGTTCCAGAGACCCAGTACTTC	CASSFRRVPETQYF
NA	TRBV5-1	TRBJ2-1	many	TGCGCCAGCAGCTCTGTGGGGGTCCACAATGAGCAGTTCTTC	CASSSVGVHNEQFF
TRBD2	TRBV7-9	TRBJ2-1	few	TGTGCCAGCACCCAAACTAGCGGGGAGCAGTTCTTC	CASTQTSGEQFF
NA	TRBV24-1	TRBJ1-1	NA	TGTGCCACCAGTGATCCGGACAGCACTGAAGCTTTCTTT	CATSDPDSTEAFF
TRBD2	TRBV2	TRBJ2-1	NA	TGTGCCAGCAGGGCCGGACTAGCGGTCGAATCCTACAATGAGCAGTTCTTC	CASRAGLAVESYNEQFF
NA	TRBV6-6	TRBJ2-3	NA	TGTGCCAGCAGTTCCAGCTGGGGCGGAACTAGCTCAGAGGGGGATACGCAGTATTTT	CASSSSWGGTSSEGDTQYF
NA	TRBV20-1	TRBJ1-5	NA	TGCAGTGCTAGAGCCGGGACATCTAGCAATCAGCCCCAGCATTTT	CSARAGTSSNQPQHF
NA	TRBV6-1	TRBJ2-2	NA	TGTGCCAGCAGTGAAGTCGTCTTGGGCAGGGCAGGCCCCGGGGAGCTGTTTTTT	CASSEVVLGRAGPGELFF
NA	TRBV12-3/TRBV12-4	TRBJ2-5	NA	TGTGCCAGCAGTTTGCTAGCGCGAGGACCGGGCGAGGAGACCCAGTACTTC	CASSLLARGPGEETQYF
TRBD1	TRBV27	TRBJ2-5	few	TGTGCCAGCAGTACCAAAGGGACAGGGTATCGGGAGACCCAGTACTTC	CASSTKGTGYRETQYF
NA	TRBV15	TRBJ1-2	NA	TGTGCCACCAGCAGAGTCCGTCCGGGGGATGATGACTACACCTTC	CATSRVRPGDDDYTF
TRBD2	TRBV11-2	TRBJ2-5	many	TGTGCCAGCAGCCGAAGACTAGCGGGAGGGGAGACCCAGTACTTC	CASSRRLAGGETQYF
NA	TRBV12-3/TRBV12-4	TRBJ2-5	NA	TGTGCCAGCAGTTTTCAGGGACGGCGGGAGACCCAGTACTTC	CASSFQGRRETQYF
TRBD1	TRBV28	TRBJ2-1	NA	TGTGCCAGCAGTTGGACAGGGTTTAGGGTCTCCAATGAGCAGTTCTTC	CASSWTGFRVSNEQFF
NA	TRBV5-6	TRBJ1-6	NA	TGTGCCAGCAGTGAGGGACGGACGGGACCACTTTCACCCCTCCACTTT	CASSEGRTGPLSPLHF
NA	TRBV29-1	TRBJ2-1	few	TGCAGCGTCAGCGTTGTTGGCGTAGAGCAGTTCTTC	CSVSVVGVEQFF
NA	TRBV9	TRBJ2-1	NA	TGTGCCAGCAGCGCCGACCGTAGGGCCCTCTTCTACAATGAGCAGTTCTTC	CASSADRRALFYNEQFF
NA	TRBV5-1	TRBJ2-2	many	TGCGCCAGCAGCTTTTGGGGAGAAGACACCGGGGAGCTGTTTTTT	CASSFWGEDTGELFF
TRBD1	TRBV27	TRBJ2-4	NA	TGTGCCAGCAGTCGCTTAGCAGGGGGCGCCAAAAACATTCAGTACTTC	CASSRLAGGAKNIQYF
NA	TRBV5-6	TRBJ2-7	many	TGTGCCAGCAGCTTCAGAGGAGTGGTGCTACGTTCGGGTTACGAGCAGTACTTC	CASSFRGVVLRSGYEQYF
NA	TRBV9	TRBJ2-4	few	TGTGCCAGCAGCCCTTCGGCGGACAGTGGACTTAAAAACATTCAGTACTTC	CASSPSADSGLKNIQYF
NA	TRBV10-3	TRBJ2-5	many	TGTGCCATCAGTGAGGGCCGCAGGGAGACCCAGTACTTC	CAISEGRRETQYF
TRBD2	TRBV18	TRBJ2-1	NA	TGTGCCAGCTCACCATATCAGACTAGCGGGAGTAGGAGCGATGAGCAGTTCTTC	CASSPYQTSGSRSDEQFF
NA	TRBV15	TRBJ2-5	NA	TGTGCCACGAGTGATCAGGGGACCCAGTACTTC	CATSDQGTQYF
TRBD1	TRBV12-3/TRBV12-4	TRBJ1-1	many	TGTGCCAGCAGAACGGACAGGGGGCGCGTCACTGAAGCTTTCTTT	CASRTDRGRVTEAFF
NA	TRBV12-3/TRBV12-4	TRBJ1-2	many	TGTGCCAGCAGTTTGCGTTGGGACTATGGCTACACCTTC	CASSLRWDYGYTF
NA	TRBV4-1	TRBJ1-5	NA	TGCGCCAGCAGCGAATGGGTCTTTAAGAATCAGCCCCAGCATTTT	CASSEWVFKNQPQHF
NA	TRBV18	TRBJ2-2	few	TGTGCCAGCTCACCATCTTTAGCGTCGAACACCGGGGAGCTGTTTTTT	CASSPSLASNTGELFF
NA	TRBV20-1	TRBJ2-1	few	TGCAGTGCTAGAGTGGAGGGTAGAAATGAGCAGTTCTTC	CSARVEGRNEQFF
NA	TRBV7-9	TRBJ2-2	NA	TGTGCCAGCAGCTTAAGGGCCGGACCGAACACCGGGGAGCTGTTTTTT	CASSLRAGPNTGELFF
NA	TRBV9	TRBJ2-7	few	TGTGCCAGCAGCGTAGACGGGAGTTTTGAGCAGTACTTC	CASSVDGSFEQYF
NA	TRBV5-5	TRBJ1-4	few	TGTGCCAGCAGCGCCCCCGGGACGGAAGAAAAACTGTTTTTT	CASSAPGTEEKLFF
TRBD2	TRBV20-1	TRBJ2-7	few	TGCAGTGCTAGGGCTAGCGGGGGACCCTACGAGCAGTACTTC	CSARASGGPYEQYF
TRBD1	TRBV12-3/TRBV12-4	TRBJ1-1	few	TGTGCCAGCACGACAGGGGTCCCGACGAACACTGAAGCTTTCTTT	CASTTGVPTNTEAFF
TRBD1	TRBV20-1	TRBJ1-1	NA	TGCAGTGCTAGAGCCTGGGACAGGCGTGTTTCTGAAGCTTTCTTT	CSARAWDRRVSEAFF
NA	TRBV10-3	TRBJ1-1	NA	TGTGCCATCAGTGAAATGATTGGGACGGGAAAAACTGAAGCTTTCTTT	CAISEMIGTGKTEAFF
NA	TRBV12-3/TRBV12-4	TRBJ1-1	many	TGTGCCAGCAGAAAACACCTGAACACTGAAGCTTTCTTT	CASRKHLNTEAFF
NA	TRBV18	TRBJ2-2	few	TGTGCCAGCTCACCATTTGTTCAGGTCGGGGAGCTGTTTTTT	CASSPFVQVGELFF
NA	TRBV10-3	TRBJ2-1	NA	TGTGCCATCAGTCAGGGGCTAGACTCCTACAATGAGCAGTTCTTC	CAISQGLDSYNEQFF